Below, 5 T cell receptor beta chains from the same sample are listed, as sequenced in a study of shared clonotypes between healthy human individuals. Measured with immunoSEQ multiplex PCR; TCRdb has only the in-frame clones, and not every one. The table shows about 1.1 million clones, with around 78% occurring only once. Sequenced material: memory CD4+ T cells from PBMCs. Subset in this sample: CD45RA-negative fraction. The receptors derive from a man between 18 and 29 years old in good health. Some clones in this sample may be carry-over from other donors' samples.

Details on this clone: Other DNA sequences in this sample translate to the same CDR3. This sequence joins TRBV5-1 and TRBJ2-5; D ambiguous. V lost 2 bases, J lost 4 bases, and 12 bases lay in between. The CDR3 totals 14 residues. Germline V gene sequence: CDR1 SGHRS, CDR2 YFSETQ. CDR3 bases: TGCGCCAGCAGCTTAGCAGTGGTTGGAGAGACCCAGTACTTC. It is translated as CASSLAVVGETQYF.

The chain employs TRBV5-4 and TRBJ1-4; no definite D call. CDR3 length: 15 amino acids. The V gene's germline CDR1 is SGHNT and CDR2 YYREEE (reference sequence). The V end was cut by 4 bases, the J end by 8 bases, with 18 bases between. The CDR3 region is CASSSPPGWEEKLFF. CDR3 nucleotide sequence: TGTGCCAGCAGCAGCCCCCCGGGGTGGGAGGAAAAACTGTTTTTT.

Of note for this clone: A much larger clone lies one base from this, so it may be a read error. The chain uses TRBV11-3 and TRBJ1-2; maybe TRBD1 (5 bases). The V gene's germline CDR1 is SGHNT and CDR2 YENEEA. This CDR3 spans 12 amino acids. Trimming shortened V by 1 base and J by 8 bases, and 8 bases separated the two germline ends. The CDR3 reads CASSLGGYGYTF. The CDR3 DNA sequence: TGTGCCAGCAGCTTAGGGGGGTACGGCTACACCTTC.

The rearrangement joins TRBV28 to TRBJ2-7, with D perhaps TRBD2 (6 bases). This CDR3 comprises 16 residues. The V end lost 5 bases, the J end lost 1 base, and 18 bases lay between the germline ends. Germline values: CDR1 MDHEN, CDR2 SYDVKM. CDR3 region: CASSPPDSRGSYEQYF. As DNA, the CDR3 is TGTGCCAGCAGTCCGCCTGATTCTCGGGGGTCCTACGAGCAGTACTTC.

The chain combines TRBV15 with TRBJ2-1; D is undetermined. Germline V gene lookup returns CDR1 LNHNV and CDR2 YYDKDF (reference sequence). V lost 0 bases to trimming and J lost 12 bases, with 18 bases between them. The CDR3 is 15 residues long. CDR3 bases: TGTGCCACCAGCAGAGACAGAATCGCAGGCCGAGTGCAGTTCTTC. This gives the protein CATSRDRIAGRVQFF.